Listed here are 23 T cell receptor beta chains from one sample, sequenced in a study of monozygotic twins with inflammatory bowel disease. For each CDR3 protein, TCRdb gives one entry from its re-call of the 5' RACE reads, without DNA. The sample's table shows approximately 400,000 distinct CDR3 sequences. The specimen sequenced was blood. The receptors derive from a human donor with ulcerative colitis or Crohn's disease, or a healthy co-twin of an affected twin (not recorded which).

This rearrangement joins TRBV2 to TRBJ2-3; there is no DNA to check the TCRdb D call of TRBD2. There are 16 residues in the CDR3. Germline V gene data show CDR1 as SNHLY and CDR2 as FYNNEI. CDR3 protein: CAISLRGSGDTDTQYF.

J is TRBJ1-1 and V is TRBV5-4; TCRdb's D call of TRBD1 is untestable without DNA. The CDR3 loop spans 16 amino acids. Germline assignment: CDR1 SGHNT and CDR2 YYREEE (reference sequence). CDR3 sequence reads: CASSLSWTGVNTEAFF.

The V call is TRBV20-1, the J call TRBJ1-5; TCRdb's D call, TRBD1, is unchecked because there is no DNA. There are 13 residues in the CDR3. Germline CDR1 DFQATT, CDR2 SNEGSKA (reference sequence). CDR3 loop: CSASQPQGQPQHF.

The gene calls are TRBV20-1 and TRBJ1-2; the TCRdb call, TRBD1, lacks DNA for checking. The germline gives CDR1 DFQATT, CDR2 SNEGSKA (reference sequence). This CDR3 spans 18 amino acids. The CDR3 spells CSARDTSIRQALNYGYTF.

This chain connects TRBV20-1 to TRBJ2-7; as DNA is missing, the TRBD1 call by TCRdb cannot be tested. The CDR3 is 13 amino acids. CDR1 and CDR2 from the germline V gene are DFQATT and SNEGSKA (reference sequence). The CDR3 loop reads CSAEGGRGDEQYF.

The chain carries TRBV19 and TRBJ1-3; TCRdb proposes TRBD1, but this gene call is untestable without DNA. This CDR3 is 16 amino acids long. The germline CDR1 and CDR2 sequences are LNHDA and SQIVND (reference sequence). CDR3 region: CASRTRGRISGNTIYF.

The chain carries TRBV27 and TRBJ2-3; TCRdb's assignment of TRBD2 cannot be checked, as there is no DNA. This CDR3 region has 14 residues. Germline loops: CDR1 MNHEY, CDR2 SMNVEV (reference sequence). CDR3 region: CASSFEGVEDTQYF.

The J gene is TRBJ2-7, the V gene TRBV13; the TCRdb call, TRBD2, lacks DNA for checking. Germline CDR1 reads PRHDT; CDR2 reads FYEKMQ (reference sequence). The CDR3 is made up of 17 amino acids. The CDR3 loop is CASSLGRTSGSVYEQYF.

The chain joins TRBV7-3 to TRBJ2-3; TCRdb lists TRBD2, though no DNA is available to test this call. From germline, CDR1 is SGHTA and CDR2 FQGTGA. This CDR3 spans 15 amino acids. The CDR3 protein is CASSLLAVSTDTQYF. The variable domain in full, with the rest retrieved from reference TRBV7-3 and TRBJ2-3, is GAGVSQTPSNKVTEKGKYVELRCDPISGHTALYWYRQSLGQGPEFLIYFQGTGAADDSGLPNDRFFAVRPEGSVSTLKIQRTERGDSAVYLCASSLLAVSTDTQYFGPGTRLTVL.

The V call is TRBV5-8, the J call TRBJ2-6; the TRBD1 assignment by TCRdb is unverifiable without DNA. In germline, CDR1 is SGHTS, CDR2 YDEGEE. This CDR3 has 18 residues. This chain's CDR3 is CASSSRTGDGSGANVLTF. Filled out from reference TRBV5-8 and TRBJ2-6, the complete variable domain reads EAGVTQSPTHLIKTRGQQATLRCSPISGHTSVYWYQQALGLGLQFLLWYDEGEERNRGNFPPRFSGRQFPNYSSELNVNALELEDSALYLCASSSRTGDGSGANVLTFGAGSRLTVL.

The chain uses TRBV3-1 and TRBJ1-5. The CDR3 loop spans 14 amino acids. CDR1 and CDR2 (germline): LGHDT, YNNKEL (reference sequence). CDR3 in amino acids: CASSHLGSNQPQHF.

This chain links TRBV20-1 with TRBJ1-1. The CDR3 totals 13 residues. CDR1 and CDR2 from the germline V gene are DFQATT and SNEGSKA (reference sequence). CDR3 protein: CSARENMNTEAFF.

The chain has TRBV7-9 and TRBJ2-3; with no DNA, the TCRdb D assignment of TRBD1 cannot be verified. Germline V gene data show CDR1 as SEHNR and CDR2 as FQNEAQ (reference sequence). The CDR3 totals 14 residues. This CDR3 is CASSLGGGMDTQYF.

V usage is TRBV28 and J usage is TRBJ2-6; TCRdb's assignment of TRBD2 cannot be checked, as there is no DNA. The length of the CDR3 is 16 residues. Germline V gene lookup returns CDR1 MDHEN and CDR2 SYDVKM. CDR3 loop: CASSPGRASGANVLTF.

V gene TRBV10-3 combines with J gene TRBJ1-1; the D gene TCRdb calls, TRBD1, cannot be checked with no DNA. The CDR3 covers 12 residues. Germline V CDR1 and CDR2: ENHRY, SYGVKD. CDR3 sequence: CAISTGLTEAFF.

This sequence joins TRBV20-1 and TRBJ2-4. CDR1 is DFQATT, CDR2 SNEGSKA, per germline (reference sequence). There are 13 residues in the CDR3. The CDR3 loop is CSASSDLLNIQYF.

The chain is built from TRBV20-1 and TRBJ2-3; the D call of TRBD1 rests on TCRdb alone, since no DNA is present to check it. The CDR3 totals 15 residues. Germline CDR1 DFQATT, CDR2 SNEGSKA (reference sequence). CDR3 region: CSARRGAAGGDTQYF.

The chain uses TRBV10-3 and TRBJ1-1; TCRdb lists TRBD1, though no DNA is available to test this call. CDR3 size: 14 residues. Germline V gene sequence: CDR1 ENHRY, CDR2 SYGVKD. CDR3 protein: CAINTDRGNTEAFF.

This sequence joins TRBV7-9 and TRBJ1-2; TCRdb proposes TRBD1, but this gene call is untestable without DNA. The CDR3 extends over 17 amino acids. Germline V CDR1 and CDR2: SEHNR, FQNEAQ (reference sequence). This chain's CDR3 is CASTSRDRKITNYGYTF. The full variable domain, completed using reference TRBV7-9 and TRBJ1-2, is DTGVSQNPRHKITKRGQNVTFRCDPISEHNRLYWYRQTLGQGPEFLTYFQNEAQLEKSRLLSDRFSAERPKGSFSTLEIQRTEQGDSAMYLCASTSRDRKITNYGYTFGSGTRLTVV.

The CDR3 protein is CASTGSLTDTQYF. The chain combines TRBV6-5 with TRBJ2-3. CDR3 length: 13 amino acids. CDR1 and CDR2 from the germline V gene are MNHEY and SVGAGI.

J is TRBJ2-1 and V is TRBV5-1; TCRdb calls TRBD2, which cannot be checked without DNA. The CDR3 runs to 15 residues. Germline V gives CDR1 SGHRS, CDR2 YFSETQ. Here the CDR3 reads CASSLSPSVPDEQFF.

This sequence joins TRBV20-1 and TRBJ1-1; as DNA is missing, the TRBD1 call by TCRdb cannot be tested. The CDR3 contains 15 residues. Germline V gene sequence: CDR1 DFQATT, CDR2 SNEGSKA (reference sequence). This CDR3 is CSAQDKDLLNTEAFF.

The rearrangement links TRBV28 to TRBJ2-1; the TRBD1 assignment by TCRdb is unverifiable without DNA. The CDR3 runs to 17 residues. Germline V gene lookup returns CDR1 MDHEN and CDR2 SYDVKM. CDR3: CASSLRGPQLGYNEQFF.